These 13 T cell receptor beta chains were all obtained from the same sample, sequenced in a study of T cells in Graves' hyperthyroidism and ophthalmopathy. The investigators amplified TCR beta CDR3 regions from RNA transcripts. A first-round RT-PCR of the TCR CDR3 used the HTBI primer set. Using its own MiXCR run on the multiplex PCR reads, TCRdb lists one record per CDR3 protein. The profile shows a few hundred thousand distinct CDR3 sequences, 21% of them singletons. The sample consisted of blood. These receptors were taken from a woman in her forties or fifties with Graves' hyperthyroidism.

This clonotype was seen only a few times. CDR3 protein: CASSDSETLPGYTF. The CDR3 bases are TGTGCCAGCAGTGACTCGGAAACTCTCCCCGGCTACACCTTC. The chain uses TRBV6-4 and TRBJ1-2; D is unresolved. The ends were cut back, 0 bases at V and 8 bases at J, with 13 bases in the middle. CDR3 length: 14 amino acids. Germline-derived CDR1 and CDR2 are MRHNA and SNTAGT.

In this sample, this clonotype turned up many times. This chain connects TRBV29-1 to TRBJ1-2; D gene uncertain. Trimming removed 6 bases from V and 4 bases from J, with 9 bases in between. The CDR3 loop spans 11 amino acids. From germline, CDR1 is SQVTM and CDR2 ANQGSEA. CDR3 sequence: CSVHDGYGYTF. CDR3 in DNA: TGCAGCGTCCACGACGGCTATGGCTACACCTTC.

This clonotype was seen ten or more times. The V call is TRBV11-2, the J call TRBJ2-1, with TRBD2 as a possible D gene (6 bases). The CDR3 is made up of 13 amino acids. V lost 11 bases, J lost 0 bases, and 11 bases lay in between. Per the germline V gene, CDR1 is SGHAT and CDR2 is FQNNGV. DNA of the CDR3: TGTGCCGGGGGGTGGGGCTCCTACAATGAGCAGTTCTTC. It encodes CAGGWGSYNEQFF.

This clonotype was detected once. The chain's CDR3 is CASSPREGSNQPQHF. The CDR3 coding sequence is TGCGCCAGCAGCCCCCGGGAGGGAAGCAATCAGCCCCAGCATTTT. The V call is TRBV4-1, the J call TRBJ1-5; no definite D call. The CDR3 is 15 amino acids. Trimming left V 4 bases short and J 1 base short, with 11 bases between. Germline CDR1 is MGHRA and CDR2 is YSYEKL.

The genes are TRBV7-2 and TRBJ2-7; 8 bases agree with TRBD2. Trimming cost V 4 bases and J 4 bases; bases outside gene matches: 3. Germline V gives CDR1 SGHTA, CDR2 FQGNSA. This CDR3 spans 13 amino acids. The CDR3 region has the DNA TGTGCCAGCAGCTCCCTAGCGGGTTACGAGCAGTACTTC. This translates into CASSSLAGYEQYF.

This clonotype has at least ten counts. V and J are TRBV6-1 and TRBJ2-7, with 7 nucleotides matching TRBD1. The V gene's germline CDR1 is MNHNS and CDR2 SASEGT. This CDR3 region has 14 residues. V dropped 5 bases and J dropped 7; count of bases not matched to a gene: 11. The CDR3 reads CASSNRDRLREQYF. CDR3 in DNA: TGTGCCAGCAGTAACCGGGACAGATTACGGGAGCAGTACTTC.

V and J are TRBV24-1 and TRBJ1-2, with D perhaps matching TRBD1 (6 bases). Trimming removed 9 bases at V and 0 bases at J, with 16 bases between. Germline values: CDR1 KGHDR, CDR2 SFDVKD. The CDR3 totals 15 residues. In nucleotides, the CDR3 is TGTGCCACCTTCGGGACATCCGATTCTAACTATGGCTACACCTTC. Protein product: CATFGTSDSNYGYTF.

At least ten counts were recorded for this clonotype. The rearrangement links TRBV29-1 to TRBJ1-5; the D gene is possibly TRBD1 (6 bases). Per germline, CDR1 SQVTM and CDR2 ANQGSEA. CDR3 length equals 13 residues. V shed 8 bases and J shed 3 bases, with 14 bases lying between them. The CDR3 DNA follows: TGCAGCCCAAGGACAGTACCCAATCAGCCCCAGCATTTT. Protein sequence: CSPRTVPNQPQHF. The complete variable domain, with remaining parts taken from reference TRBV29-1 and TRBJ1-5, reads SAVISQKPSRDICQRGTSLTIQCQVDSQVTMMFWYRQQPGQSLTLIATANQGSEATYESGFVIDKFPISRPNLTFSTLTVSNMSPEDSSIYLCSPRTVPNQPQHFGDGTRLSIL.

The rearrangement uses TRBV27 and TRBJ1-4; D remains ambiguous. The ends were cut back, 5 bases at V and 8 bases at J, with 21 bases in the middle. CDR1 and CDR2 (germline): MNHEY, SMNVEV (reference sequence). CDR3 length: 16 residues. The CDR3 protein is CASSPSILPKGEKLFF. The CDR3 DNA reads as TGTGCCAGCAGTCCATCGATCCTCCCAAAGGGCGAAAAACTGTTTTTT.

This clonotype was seen ten or more times. The CDR3 sequence is CASSMGLSARGYTF. The CDR3 DNA is TGTGCCAGCAGTATGGGACTCTCCGCTCGGGGCTACACCTTC. This sequence joins TRBV28 and TRBJ1-2; maybe TRBD1 (5 bases). Trimming took off 5 bases at V and 8 bases at J, with 18 bases between the two ends. This CDR3 is 14 amino acids long. Germline V gives CDR1 MDHEN, CDR2 SYDVKM.

At least ten counts were recorded for this clonotype. The chain uses TRBV5-1 and TRBJ2-5; possible D gene TRBD2, 5 bases. The CDR3 covers 14 residues. In germline, CDR1 is SGHRS, CDR2 YFSETQ. Between the trimmed V and J ends, which lost 1 base and 0 bases, there was a span of 7 bases. The CDR3 DNA follows: TGCGCCAGCAGCTTGCCCGGGAACCAAGAGACCCAGTACTTC. The encoded protein is CASSLPGNQETQYF.

This clonotype was seen more than once but under ten times. This chain connects TRBV7-3 to TRBJ1-1; D gene unclear. Per germline, CDR1 SGHTA and CDR2 FQGTGA. Trimming pared 4 bases from V and 7 bases from J, leaving 16 bases between. The length of the CDR3 is 14 residues. The CDR3 DNA reads TGTGCCAGCAGCTCGAATGACGTGAGTGGTGAAGCTTTCTTT. Its translation is CASSSNDVSGEAFF.

This clonotype was counted between two and nine times. The V and J genes are TRBV28 and TRBJ2-5; 7 nucleotides match TRBD2. Germline trimming cut 7 bases from V and 4 bases from J; bases unmatched to any gene: 9. CDR3 size: 14 residues. Germline V gene lookup returns CDR1 MDHEN and CDR2 SYDVKM. The CDR3 DNA reads as TGTGCCAGCAAAGAGGGAGGGGTTGTAGAGACCCAGTACTTC. Translating it yields CASKEGGVVETQYF.